This TCR beta chain is from a study of type 1 regulatory T cells. Overall study: This in vitro CD4 product, T-allo10, is enriched for Tr1 cells and alloantigen-specific.

Per germline, CDR1 KGHSH and CDR2 LQKENI. The CDR3 is 17 amino acids. V dropped 3 bases and J dropped 7; count of bases not matched to a gene: 12. Details on this clonotype: Its antigen is undetermined.

TCRdb reprocessed the reads with MiXCR, giving one entry per CDR3 protein. The repertoire consists of some 15,000 distinct CDR3 sequences, with approximately 14% occurring once and the leading ten covering less than 20%. This chain connects TRBV18 to TRBJ2-2, with 9 bases aligning to TRBD2. Sequences were obtained from cultured T cells, either the whole culture or a sorted T cell fraction (not recorded which). This clonotype originated in a human donor in good health. The CDR3 nucleotides read TGTGCCAGCTCACCGCGACTAGCGGATCCCCGGGGCGGGGAGCTGTTTTTT. Its translation is CASSPRLADPRGGELFF.